This T cell receptor beta chain was identified during a study of post-analysis software for immune sequencing data. Across the study: The patients showed relapsing-remitting, secondary progressive and progressive-relapsing multiple sclerosis courses.

Each TCR beta cDNA library carried unique molecular identifiers. cDNA molecules numbering about 470,000 came from roughly 1 to 10 million T cells. TCRdb redid the calling of the PCR reads with MiXCR, one entry per CDR3 protein. This table has about 460,000 distinct CDR3 sequences, roughly 45% appearing once. Trimming at V came to 0 bases and at J to 4 bases, leaving 6 bases not matched to a gene. Germline V gene data show CDR1 as SGHAT and CDR2 as FQNNGV. This CDR3 region has 17 residues. Study-level findings and limits: Roughly 5 TRBV segments, TRBV5-6, TRBV5-1 and TRBV20-1 among them, were found more frequent in patients than controls. Multiple sclerosis was associated with a significant reduction in normalized Chao1 diversity relative to controls. By F measure, strong co-clustering occurred among samples prepared in the same batch.

This clonotype was seen a few times. What it binds is unknown. The specimen was blood. The rearrangement links TRBV11-2 to TRBJ1-2, with 12 bases fitting TRBD1. The source of this sequence is a girl between 10 and 17 years old with multiple sclerosis. CDR3 loop: CASSLDSGTGGTYGYTF. DNA for the CDR3: TGTGCCAGCAGCTTAGATTCGGGGACAGGGGGCACCTATGGCTACACCTTC.